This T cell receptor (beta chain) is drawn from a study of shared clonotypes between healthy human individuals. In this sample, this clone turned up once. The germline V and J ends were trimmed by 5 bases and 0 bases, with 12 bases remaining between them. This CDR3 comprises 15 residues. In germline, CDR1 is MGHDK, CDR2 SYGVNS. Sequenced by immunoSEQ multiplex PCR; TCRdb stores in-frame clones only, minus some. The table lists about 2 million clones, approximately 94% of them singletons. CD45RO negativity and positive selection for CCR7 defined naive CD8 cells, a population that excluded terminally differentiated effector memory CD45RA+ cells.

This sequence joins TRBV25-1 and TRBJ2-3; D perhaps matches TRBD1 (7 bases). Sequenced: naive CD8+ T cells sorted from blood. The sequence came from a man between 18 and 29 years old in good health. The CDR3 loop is CASSQQGTSTDTQYF. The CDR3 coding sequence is TGTGCCAGCAGTCAACAGGGGACTAGCACAGATACGCAGTATTTT.